The sequence of this TCR beta chain was determined in a study of blood T cells in healthy people across ages. V lost 3 bases to trimming and J lost 10 bases, with 16 bases between them. This CDR3 contains 13 residues. The germline CDR1 and CDR2 sequences are SGHTA and FQGNSA. A sample-barcoded 5' primer and a J-beta primer mix were used in a second PCR of about 7 to 11 cycles. Tagging of each cDNA molecule was performed by a template-switch adaptor with 12 random nucleotides. TCRdb ran MiXCR on the 5' RACE reads and lists one entry per CDR3 protein. This table has over 1.5 million distinct CDR3 sequences, about 50% appearing once.

V usage is TRBV7-2 and J usage is TRBJ2-7; D is undetermined. Sample: blood. This TCR came from a middle-aged woman in good health. The DNA of the CDR3 is TGTGCCAGCAGCTTCGGTGTCGGGCATTCCCAGTACTTC. This gives the protein CASSFGVGHSQYF.